These 27 T cell receptor beta chains were all obtained from the same sample, sequenced in a study of T cell responses to AZD1222 COVID-19 vaccine. Using immunoSEQ multiplex PCR, the repertoire was profiled, and TCRdb retains in-frame clones only, with some absent. Among roughly 100,000 clones listed, approximately 88% were seen once. The sequences come from peripheral blood, collected on day 0 of AZD1222 vaccination. The receptors come from an adult in good health.

In its sample, this clone was seen once. The chain is built from TRBV6-1 and TRBJ2-2; 9 nucleotides match TRBD1. After removal of 0 bases from V and 7 bases from J, the junction contained 3 bases not matched to a gene. Germline loops: CDR1 MNHNS, CDR2 SASEGT. This CDR3 has 15 amino acids. This CDR3 reads CASSEAGQGSGELFF. DNA of the CDR3: TGTGCCAGCAGTGAAGCAGGACAGGGGAGCGGGGAGCTGTTTTTT.

CDR3 sequence: CASRNRGNTEAFF. CDR3 coding DNA: TGTGCCAGCAGAAACAGGGGTAACACTGAAGCTTTCTTT. V is TRBV3-1 (or the pseudogene TRBV3-2) and J is TRBJ1-1, with 7 nucleotides matching TRBD1. CDR1 is LGHDT and CDR2 is YNNKEL in the germline V gene (reference sequence). Trimming at V came to 6 bases and at J to 2 bases, leaving 3 bases not matched to a gene. The CDR3 consists of 13 residues.

V is TRBV29-1 and J is TRBJ1-1; no clear D gene. The CDR3 has 13 residues. The V and J ends lost 4 bases and 1 base respectively, with 10 bases between them. The germline V gene encodes CDR1 SQVTM and CDR2 ANQGSEA. As DNA, the CDR3 is TGCAGCGTTGTAAAGGATGGGAACACTGAAGCTTTCTTT. Translation gives CSVVKDGNTEAFF.

The chain recombines TRBV3-1 (or the pseudogene TRBV3-2) with TRBJ1-2; perhaps TRBD1 as D (6 bases). Germline V gene data show CDR1 as LGHDT and CDR2 as YNNKEL (reference sequence). The V and J ends lost 0 bases and 6 bases respectively, with 14 bases between them. The CDR3 extends over 15 amino acids. The CDR3 reads CASSQDPRTVNGYTF. The DNA of the CDR3 is TGTGCCAGCAGCCAAGATCCCCGGACAGTGAATGGCTACACCTTC.

The V gene is TRBV3-1 (or the pseudogene TRBV3-2), the J gene TRBJ1-1; D remains unclear. Trimming removed 2 bases from V and 9 bases from J, with 7 bases in between. The CDR3 loop spans 11 amino acids. Per the germline V gene, CDR1 is LGHDT and CDR2 is YNNKEL (reference sequence). The CDR3 bases are TGTGCCAGCAGCCAACTTGATAAAGCTTTCTTT. This sequence encodes CASSQLDKAFF.

The chain joins TRBV19 to TRBJ2-4, with 8 bases that match TRBD1. The CDR3 contains 14 residues. The germline V gene has CDR1 LNHDA and CDR2 SQIVND (reference sequence). Unmatched junction bases numbered 8, after V lost 6 bases and J lost 7 bases. Here the CDR3 DNA reads TGTGCCAGTAGACCCTGGACAGGGAGGAACATTCAGTACTTC. It encodes CASRPWTGRNIQYF. The full variable domain, completed using reference TRBV19 and TRBJ2-4, is DGGITQSPKYLFRKEGQNVTLSCEQNLNHDAMYWYRQDPGQGLRLIYYSQIVNDFQKGDIAEGYSVSREKKESFPLTVTSAQKNPTAFYLCASRPWTGRNIQYFGAGTRLSVL.

This chain joins TRBV5-1 and TRBJ2-3; perhaps TRBD2 as D (6 bases). Trimming cost V 4 bases and J 0 bases, with 12 bases left between them. CDR3 size: 15 residues. Germline V CDR1 and CDR2: SGHRS, YFSETQ. Written as DNA, the CDR3 is TGCGCCAGCAGCCCCGGGAGCACTAGCACAGATACGCAGTATTTT. Its translation: CASSPGSTSTDTQYF.

The CDR3 DNA is TGTGCCAGCAGCCGTGACAGGACTAGTGGGATCATTTCACATAGGGAAAAACTGTTTTTT. Its translation is CASSRDRTSGIISHREKLFF. The chain couples TRBV3-1 (or the pseudogene TRBV3-2) to TRBJ1-4; D perhaps matches TRBD1 (6 bases). The V gene lost 4 bases and the J gene lost 8 bases, with 32 bases spanning the gap. There are 20 residues in the CDR3. Germline values: CDR1 LGHDT, CDR2 YNNKEL (reference sequence).

J is TRBJ2-7 and V is TRBV5-8; TRBD1 matches at 9 bases. The CDR3 length is 13 residues. With 6 bases clipped from V and 2 bases from J, the junction kept 3 bases outside the gene matches. CDR1 is SGHTS and CDR2 is YDEGEE in the germline V gene. For the CDR3, the DNA is TGTGCCAGCAAAAGGACAGGGGCCTACGAGCAGTACTTC. Translating it yields CASKRTGAYEQYF.

The chain links TRBV24-1 to TRBJ2-1, with no clear D. The CDR3 extends over 13 amino acids. The V and J ends lost 1 base and 9 bases respectively, with 9 bases between them. Germline assignment: CDR1 KGHDR and CDR2 SFDVKD. The CDR3: CATSDLSGSEQFF. The CDR3 coding sequence is TGTGCCACCAGTGATTTAAGTGGAAGTGAGCAGTTCTTC.

The gene calls are TRBV28 and TRBJ2-3; D is tentatively TRBD1 or TRBD2 (5 bases each). V was shortened by 6 bases and J by 2 bases, with 18 bases between the two germline ends. CDR1 is MDHEN, CDR2 SYDVKM, per germline. The CDR3 is made up of 16 amino acids. This CDR3 is CASSLRASRNTDTQYF. CDR3 sequence (DNA): TGTGCCAGCAGCCTCAGGGCTAGCCGTAACACAGATACGCAGTATTTT. Combining the CDR3 with reference TRBV28 and TRBJ2-3 gives the whole variable domain DVKVTQSSRYLVKRTGEKVFLECVQDMDHENMFWYRQDPGLGLRLIYFSYDVKMKEKGDIPEGYSVSREKKERFSLILESASTNQTSMYLCASSLRASRNTDTQYFGPGTRLTVL.

In nucleotides, the CDR3 is TGTGCCAGCAGCTTAAGTCGGGGGGGGAGCTATGGCTACACCTTC. As protein: CASSLSRGGSYGYTF. This sequence joins TRBV11-2 and TRBJ1-2; D may be TRBD1 (5 bases). The CDR3 is made up of 15 amino acids. CDR1 SGHAT and CDR2 FQNNGV come from the germline V gene. V lost 2 bases to trimming and J lost 4 bases, with 14 bases between them.

This sequence joins TRBV10-2 and TRBJ1-1; the match to TRBD1 covers 8 bases. The trim removed 6 bases at V and 12 bases at J, leaving 18 bases unmatched. This CDR3 contains 15 residues. Germline lookup yields CDR1 WSHSY and CDR2 SAAADI. CDR3 sequence reads: CASSHSGDPGQASFF. CDR3 in DNA: TGCGCCAGCAGCCACAGCGGGGATCCGGGACAGGCCTCTTTCTTT.

The chain couples TRBV5-5 to TRBJ2-7; D remains unclear. This CDR3 region has 13 residues. Trimming took 2 bases from V and 4 from J, leaving 10 bases between them. Germline assignment: CDR1 SGHKS and CDR2 YYEKEE (reference sequence). The CDR3 coding sequence is TGTGCCAGCAGCTTCTTCGCAGAATACGAGCAGTACTTC. Protein: CASSFFAEYEQYF.

The chain joins TRBV6-1 to TRBJ1-6; D is possibly TRBD1 (6 bases). Germline values: CDR1 MNHNS, CDR2 SASEGT. The CDR3 runs 16 residues. The ends were cut back, 2 bases at V and 8 bases at J, with 16 bases in the middle. The CDR3 coding sequence is TGTGCCAGCAGTGAAAACGGCGGGACATCCTATTCACCCCTCCACTTT. This translates into CASSENGGTSYSPLHF.

A few counts support this clone. The chain uses TRBV18 and TRBJ1-6; D remains unclear. With 3 bases removed from V and 7 bases from J, the gap between germline ends came to 13 bases. The germline CDR1 and CDR2 sequences are KGHSH and LQKENI. The CDR3 runs to 15 residues. For the CDR3, the DNA is TGTGCCAGCTCACCCATTGACGGCAGGAATTCACCCCTCCACTTT. The encoded protein is CASSPIDGRNSPLHF.

Details on this clone: The same CDR3 also results from other DNA sequences found in this sample. V is TRBV4-3 and J is TRBJ1-4; 8 nucleotides line up with TRBD1. V gave up 1 base and J gave up 8 bases; unmatched junction bases: 3. The CDR3 contains 14 residues. Germline CDR1 and CDR2: LGHNA and YSLEER. CDR3 protein: CASSQGQGNEKLFF. CDR3 coding DNA: TGCGCCAGCAGCCAAGGACAGGGGAACGAAAAACTGTTTTTT.

The J gene is TRBJ1-2, the V gene TRBV29-1; D ambiguous. Trimming left V 4 bases short and J 2 bases short, with 8 bases between. Germline assignment: CDR1 SQVTM and CDR2 ANQGSEA. The CDR3 covers 12 residues. The CDR3 reads CSVGLTNYGYTF. In nucleotides, the CDR3 is TGCAGCGTTGGACTGACGAACTATGGCTACACCTTC.

The chain employs TRBV11-3 and TRBJ1-2; no clear D. The V gene lost 8 bases and the J gene lost 7 bases, with 23 bases spanning the gap. Germline values: CDR1 SGHNT, CDR2 YENEEA. This CDR3 comprises 15 residues. CDR3 nucleotides: TGTGCCAGCGCCTATACCACCGGGCCTCGGCTTGGCTACACCTTC. Translation gives CASAYTTGPRLGYTF.

This clone has a handful of counts. The genes are TRBV27 and TRBJ1-2; D possibly corresponds to TRBD1 (5 bases). The length of the CDR3 is 15 residues. Germline V lookup: CDR1 MNHEY, CDR2 SMNVEV (reference sequence). V was cut by 5 bases and J by 0 bases, with 13 bases left in between. CDR3 sequence (DNA): TGTGCCAGCAGTCCCCGGGACCCGGCTAACTATGGCTACACCTTC. Translating gives CASSPRDPANYGYTF.

The chain combines TRBV10-3 with TRBJ1-1; no clear D. Germline V gene data show CDR1 as ENHRY and CDR2 as SYGVKD. The CDR3 is 15 residues long. V was trimmed by 2 bases and J by 0 bases, leaving 10 bases between them. The CDR3 loop reads CAISENPFMNTEAFF. The CDR3 bases are TGTGCCATCAGTGAGAACCCCTTTATGAACACTGAAGCTTTCTTT.

This rearrangement joins TRBV6-2 or TRBV6-3 to TRBJ2-4, with no clear D. Germline values: CDR1 MNHEY, CDR2 SVGEGT. The CDR3 loop spans 17 amino acids. The ends were cut back, 0 bases at V and 1 base at J, with 13 bases in the middle. CDR3 nucleotide sequence: TGTGCCAGCAGTTACTCGAAAGGAGTTCGGGCCAAAAACATTCAGTACTTC. Translating it yields CASSYSKGVRAKNIQYF.

The J gene is TRBJ1-3, the V gene TRBV6-1; TRBD1 aligns across 9 bases. CDR1 MNHNS and CDR2 SASEGT come from the germline V gene. The junction had 7 bases not matched to a gene; V was cut back by 6 bases and J by 4 bases. The CDR3 totals 15 residues. This CDR3 reads CASSQTGGTGNTIYF. The CDR3 DNA reads as TGTGCCAGCAGCCAAACAGGGGGCACGGGAAACACCATATATTTT.

The chain is built from TRBV18 and TRBJ2-7, with TRBD2 as a possible D gene (5 bases). The germline V gene encodes CDR1 KGHSH and CDR2 LQKENI. V lost 0 bases and J 3 bases, leaving 6 bases between the germline ends. The CDR3 loop spans 13 amino acids. CDR3 loop: CASSPPTSYEQYF. CDR3 sequence (DNA): TGTGCCAGCTCACCACCTACTAGCTACGAGCAGTACTTC.

This clone has more than one count but fewer than ten. The CDR3: CATSGFSGNTIYF. The CDR3, as DNA: TGTGCCACATCCGGTTTCTCTGGAAACACCATATATTTT. V is TRBV19 and J is TRBJ1-3; no clear D gene. The CDR3 totals 13 residues. Germline-derived CDR1 and CDR2 are LNHDA and SQIVND (reference sequence). Trimming removed 10 bases at V and 0 bases at J, with 10 bases between.

The genes are TRBV7-8 and TRBJ1-1; the D is unclear. V gave up 8 bases and J gave up 0 bases, with 4 bases separating them. The CDR3 runs to 11 residues. Germline CDR1 SGHVS, CDR2 FQNEAQ. The chain's CDR3 is CASLMNTEAFF. The CDR3 region has the DNA TGTGCCAGCCTAATGAACACTGAAGCTTTCTTT.

The V gene is TRBV7-2, the J gene TRBJ1-2, with 8 bases fitting TRBD1. The CDR3 extends over 15 amino acids. Trimming cost V 1 base and J 2 bases; bases outside gene matches: 3. Germline-derived CDR1 and CDR2 are SGHTA and FQGNSA. DNA for the CDR3: TGTGCCAGCAGCTTAGTAACAGGGGGAAACTATGGCTACACCTTC. Translated: CASSLVTGGNYGYTF. Full variable domain (remainder filled in from reference TRBV7-2 and TRBJ1-2): GAGVSQSPSNKVTEKGKDVELRCDPISGHTALYWYRQSLGQGLEFLIYFQGNSAPDKSGLPSDRFSAERTGGSVSTLTIQRTQQEDSAVYLCASSLVTGGNYGYTFGSGTRLTVV.